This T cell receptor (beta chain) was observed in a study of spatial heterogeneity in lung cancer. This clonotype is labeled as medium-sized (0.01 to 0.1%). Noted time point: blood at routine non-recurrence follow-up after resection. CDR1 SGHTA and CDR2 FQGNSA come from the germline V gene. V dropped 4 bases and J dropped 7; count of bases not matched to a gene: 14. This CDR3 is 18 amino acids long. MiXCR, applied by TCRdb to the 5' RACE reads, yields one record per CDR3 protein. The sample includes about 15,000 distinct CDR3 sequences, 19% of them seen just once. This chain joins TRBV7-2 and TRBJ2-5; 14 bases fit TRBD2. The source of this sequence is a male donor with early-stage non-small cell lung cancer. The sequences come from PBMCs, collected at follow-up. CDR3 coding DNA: TGTGCCAGCAGCTACGGGACTAGCGGGAGACGGGTTGGAGGGACCCAGTACTTC. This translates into CASSYGTSGRRVGGTQYF.